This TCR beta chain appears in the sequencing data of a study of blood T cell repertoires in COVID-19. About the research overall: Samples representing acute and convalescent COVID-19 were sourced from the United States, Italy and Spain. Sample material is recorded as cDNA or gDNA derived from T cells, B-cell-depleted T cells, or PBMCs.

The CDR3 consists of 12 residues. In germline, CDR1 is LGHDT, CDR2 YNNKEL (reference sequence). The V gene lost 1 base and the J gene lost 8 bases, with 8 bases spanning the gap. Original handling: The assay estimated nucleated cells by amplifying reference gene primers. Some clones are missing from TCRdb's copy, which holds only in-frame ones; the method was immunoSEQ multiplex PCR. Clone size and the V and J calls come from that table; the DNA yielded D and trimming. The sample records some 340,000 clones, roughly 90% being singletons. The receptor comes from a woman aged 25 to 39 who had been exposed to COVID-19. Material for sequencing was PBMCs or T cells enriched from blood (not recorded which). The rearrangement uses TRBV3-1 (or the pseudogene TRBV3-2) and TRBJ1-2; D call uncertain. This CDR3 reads CASSQGAGGYTF. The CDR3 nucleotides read TGTGCCAGCAGCCAAGGGGCGGGAGGCTACACCTTC.